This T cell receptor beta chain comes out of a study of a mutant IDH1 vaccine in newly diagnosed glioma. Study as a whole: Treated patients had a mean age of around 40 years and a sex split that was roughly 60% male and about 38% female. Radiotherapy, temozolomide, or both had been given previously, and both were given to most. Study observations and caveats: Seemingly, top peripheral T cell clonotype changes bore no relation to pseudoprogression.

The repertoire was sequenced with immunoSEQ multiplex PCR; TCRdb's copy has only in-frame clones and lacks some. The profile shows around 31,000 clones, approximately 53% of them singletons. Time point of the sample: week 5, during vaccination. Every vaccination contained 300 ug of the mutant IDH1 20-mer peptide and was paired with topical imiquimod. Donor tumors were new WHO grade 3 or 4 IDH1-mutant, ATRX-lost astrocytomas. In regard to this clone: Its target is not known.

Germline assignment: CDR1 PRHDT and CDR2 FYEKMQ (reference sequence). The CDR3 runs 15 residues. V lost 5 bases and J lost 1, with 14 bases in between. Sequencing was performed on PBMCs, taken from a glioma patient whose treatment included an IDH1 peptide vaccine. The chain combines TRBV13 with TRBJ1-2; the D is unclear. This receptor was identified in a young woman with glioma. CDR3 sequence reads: CASSHGGSFNYGYTF. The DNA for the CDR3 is TGTGCCAGCAGCCACGGCGGCAGCTTTAACTATGGCTACACCTTC.